One and the same sample provided the 2 T cell receptor beta chains below, sequenced in a study of T cell changes during pregnancy in multiple sclerosis. Libraries were prepared by immunoSEQ multiplex PCR; TCRdb keeps only in-frame clonotypes and omits some of them. The data contain under 75,000 clones, around 90% of them singletons. Sequenced material: CD4+ T cells from peripheral blood mononuclear cells, taken after pregnancy. The source is a female donor in good health, enrolled as a control in a pregnancy study.

The rearrangement links TRBV2 to TRBJ2-3; a weak D match, TRBD2 (6 bases). V was clipped by 5 bases and J by 2 bases, with 14 bases between them. Germline CDR1 SNHLY, CDR2 FYNNEI. CDR3 length equals 15 residues. CDR3 sequence (DNA): TGTGCCAGCAGTCCGACGGGACTCCCCACAGATACGCAGTATTTT. It yields the protein CASSPTGLPTDTQYF.

The CDR3 sequence is CASSQRMGGGKDTQYF. The CDR3 DNA reads TGCGCCAGCAGCCAGAGGATGGGGGGGGGAAAAGATACGCAGTATTTT. V is TRBV4-3 and J is TRBJ2-3; TRBD2 matches at 7 bases. The germline V gene encodes CDR1 LGHNA and CDR2 YSLEER. J was trimmed by 5 bases and V by 3 bases; bases with no gene match: 11. The CDR3 contains 16 residues.